This T cell receptor (beta chain) was obtained from a study of lymphopenia after photon versus proton radiotherapy (dated by TCRdb to about 2019). A note on the overall study: Photon and proton radiation therapy were compared by the study for their immunological effects in patients with gastrointestinal tumors who developed high-grade lymphopenia. The study aimed to characterize how the two radiation modalities differ in their impact on the immune system. A cohort of under 25 patients with gastrointestinal tumors who received either photon or proton therapy and subsequently developed lymphopenia was included. On the study overall, not on this receptor specifically: During treatment, patients who received photon therapy lost naive T cells and TCR diversity and gained effector/memory populations, whereas patients who received proton therapy remained relatively stable. Across the cohort, an inverse correlation was found between a larger post-nadir drop in TCR diversity and overall survival time among patients who died. Once the lymphocyte count had reached its nadir, the repertoires of photon-treated patients showed oligoclonal expansion, particularly of CD8+ Temra cells, and this expansion drove the decline in diversity. The survival association was assessed only in patients who died, and better survival with proton therapy was presented by the authors as a possibility rather than a demonstrated result.

To note about this clone: Its antigen is not yet known. No qualities accompany the bases; no much larger clone lies one base away.

Library prep was done by the immunoSEQ multiplex PCR assay. Alongside multiparametric flow cytometry, deep sequencing of rearranged TCR beta loci was used to profile the T cell repertoires. The table comes from immuneACCESS by way of TCRdb, which keeps in-frame sequences with V and J called. Part of the clones is missing from these tables; in studies checked, under half for an unresolved V gene and the rest for unknown reasons. This sample gives about 26,000 clones in total; around 85% of them show up just once. The ten biggest clones cover roughly 5.2% of the sample. This specimen consisted of peripheral blood, obtained from a patient treated with photon-based radiotherapy. The sequence came from a man aged 30-40 years with gastric cancer.

The DNA is TGTGCCAGCAGTTACTCGAGTAGTGGGATCGAGCAGTACTTC. This sequence encodes CASSYSSSGIEQYF. Recombination joined TRBV6-5 with TRBJ2-7; the D gene cannot be resolved reliably. The CDR3 covers 14 residues, taking in both the cysteine and the phenylalanine. Left in the record is the CDR3 DNA by itself, 42 bases read in frame from the first base. As encoded in the germline V gene, CDR1 is MNHEY while CDR2 is SVGAGI. Deletion took 0 bases off V and 6 bases off J, with a span of 12 bases between the germline ends.